A single sample gave rise to the 7 T cell receptor beta chains below, sequenced in a study of T cells in narcolepsy. The assay was immunoSEQ multiplex PCR, and TCRdb's table has in-frame clones only and misses some. The sample records about 30,000 clones, about 85% being singletons. Source material: CD45RA- memory CD4+ T cells from PBMCs. The receptors derive from a human donor with narcolepsy.

The CDR3 spells CASSSGLAGVRDTQYF. The CDR3 DNA sequence: TGTGCCAGCAGCTCGGGACTAGCGGGAGTCCGGGATACGCAGTATTTT. The V and J genes are TRBV7-3 and TRBJ2-3; 14 positions match TRBD2. J was trimmed by 6 bases and V by 4 bases; bases with no gene match: 6. Germline lookup yields CDR1 SGHTA and CDR2 FQGTGA. CDR3 length: 16 residues.

This chain links TRBV7-9 with TRBJ2-7; D tentatively reads TRBD1 or TRBD2 (5 bases each). Germline values: CDR1 SEHNR, CDR2 FQNEAQ (reference sequence). V lost 3 bases, J lost 5 bases, and 14 bases lay in between. The CDR3 length is 14 residues. In DNA, the CDR3 is TGTGCCAGCAGCTTCGTAGGGGCCGGGGACGAGCAGTACTTC. Its translation is CASSFVGAGDEQYF.

The J gene is TRBJ1-2, the V gene TRBV19; TRBD1 aligns across 11 bases. The J segment lost 7 bases and the V segment lost 4 bases, leaving 8 bases of the junction unmatched. The CDR3 sequence is 15 residues long. CDR1 is LNHDA and CDR2 is SQIVND in the germline V gene (reference sequence). Here the CDR3 reads CASSTKDRGLSGYTF. In nucleotides, the CDR3 is TGTGCCAGTAGTACGAAGGACAGGGGGCTAAGTGGCTACACCTTC.

V usage is TRBV5-5 and J usage is TRBJ2-7; D possibly corresponds to TRBD1 (5 bases). This CDR3 spans 16 amino acids. CDR1 and CDR2 (germline): SGHKS, YYEKEE (reference sequence). Trimming left V 3 bases short and J 6 bases short, with 22 bases between. This CDR3 is CASSSHQAGKAPEQYF. The CDR3 nucleotides are TGTGCCAGCAGCTCCCACCAGGCAGGGAAAGCCCCCGAGCAGTACTTC. Using reference TRBV5-5 and TRBJ2-7 for the parts outside the CDR3, the full variable domain is DAGVTQSPTHLIKTRGQQVTLRCSPISGHKSVSWYQQVLGQGPQFIFQYYEKEERGRGNFPDRFSARQFPNYSSELNVNALLLGDSALYLCASSSHQAGKAPEQYFGPGTRLTVT.

Here the CDR3 reads CASSAHTQGPYGYTF. For the CDR3, the DNA is TGTGCCAGCAGTGCTCATACCCAGGGGCCCTATGGCTACACCTTC. The chain is built from TRBV28 and TRBJ1-2; the D gene is possibly TRBD1 (6 bases). CDR1 and CDR2 from the germline V gene are MDHEN and SYDVKM. Trimming took off 5 bases at V and 4 bases at J, with 17 bases between the two ends. The CDR3 spans 15 residues.

This chain connects TRBV12-5 to TRBJ1-2; 9 positions match TRBD1. From germline, CDR1 is LGHNT and CDR2 FRNRAP. Germline trimming cut 7 bases from V and 5 bases from J; bases unmatched to any gene: 5. CDR3 length: 13 amino acids. In DNA form, the CDR3 reads TGTGCTAGTGCACGGGACAGGGAGTATGGCTACACCTTC. Protein product: CASARDREYGYTF. Full variable domain (outside the CDR3, taken from reference TRBV12-5 and TRBJ1-2): DARVTQTPRHKVTEMGQEVTMRCQPILGHNTVFWYRQTMMQGLELLAYFRNRAPLDDSGMPKDRFSAEMPDATLATLKIQPSEPRDSAVYFCASARDREYGYTFGSGTRLTVV.

The V gene is TRBV4-3, the J gene TRBJ1-2; D is uncertain. This CDR3 region has 15 residues. CDR1 and CDR2 from the germline V gene are LGHNA and YSLEER. The germline V and J ends were trimmed by 0 bases and 3 bases, with 11 bases remaining between them. The CDR3 loop is CASSQDSRGDYGYTF. The CDR3 nucleotides read TGCGCCAGCAGCCAAGATAGCCGTGGGGACTATGGCTACACCTTC.